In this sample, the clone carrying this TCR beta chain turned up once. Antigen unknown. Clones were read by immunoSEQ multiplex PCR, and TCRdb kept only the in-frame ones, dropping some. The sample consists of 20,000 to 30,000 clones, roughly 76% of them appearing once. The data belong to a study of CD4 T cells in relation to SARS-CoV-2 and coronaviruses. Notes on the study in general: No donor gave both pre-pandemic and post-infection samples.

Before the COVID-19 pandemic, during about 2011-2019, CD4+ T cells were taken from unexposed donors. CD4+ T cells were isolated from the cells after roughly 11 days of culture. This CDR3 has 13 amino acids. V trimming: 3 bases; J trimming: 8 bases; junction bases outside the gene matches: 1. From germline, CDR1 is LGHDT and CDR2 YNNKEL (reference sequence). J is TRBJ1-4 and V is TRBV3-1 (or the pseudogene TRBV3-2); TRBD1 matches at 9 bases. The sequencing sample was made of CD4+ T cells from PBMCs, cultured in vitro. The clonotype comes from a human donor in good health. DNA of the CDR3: TGTGCCAGCAGCCAGGACAGGGGAGAAAAACTGTTTTTT. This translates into CASSQDRGEKLFF.